The clone carrying this T cell receptor beta chain was found a few times. V was trimmed by 7 bases and J by 4 bases, leaving 16 bases between them. This CDR3 has 14 residues. These data come from a study of T cells in Graves' hyperthyroidism and ophthalmopathy. Amplification targeted TCR beta CDR3 regions from RNA transcripts. First-round RT-PCR targeting the TCR CDR3 was performed with the HTBI primer set. One entry per CDR3 protein, called by TCRdb with MiXCR from the multiplex PCR reads. The repertoire holds around 370,000 distinct CDR3 sequences, approximately 17% seen once, with 40% in the top ten.

The rearrangement joins TRBV12-3 or TRBV12-4 to TRBJ1-2; perhaps TRBD1 as D (6 bases). This TCR was sampled from a man aged 18 to 35 with Graves' ophthalmopathy. Sequencing was done on a sample of blood. The CDR3: CASNQQGGGYGYTF. CDR3 DNA sequence: TGTGCCAGCAACCAACAGGGTGGTGGCTATGGCTACACCTTC.